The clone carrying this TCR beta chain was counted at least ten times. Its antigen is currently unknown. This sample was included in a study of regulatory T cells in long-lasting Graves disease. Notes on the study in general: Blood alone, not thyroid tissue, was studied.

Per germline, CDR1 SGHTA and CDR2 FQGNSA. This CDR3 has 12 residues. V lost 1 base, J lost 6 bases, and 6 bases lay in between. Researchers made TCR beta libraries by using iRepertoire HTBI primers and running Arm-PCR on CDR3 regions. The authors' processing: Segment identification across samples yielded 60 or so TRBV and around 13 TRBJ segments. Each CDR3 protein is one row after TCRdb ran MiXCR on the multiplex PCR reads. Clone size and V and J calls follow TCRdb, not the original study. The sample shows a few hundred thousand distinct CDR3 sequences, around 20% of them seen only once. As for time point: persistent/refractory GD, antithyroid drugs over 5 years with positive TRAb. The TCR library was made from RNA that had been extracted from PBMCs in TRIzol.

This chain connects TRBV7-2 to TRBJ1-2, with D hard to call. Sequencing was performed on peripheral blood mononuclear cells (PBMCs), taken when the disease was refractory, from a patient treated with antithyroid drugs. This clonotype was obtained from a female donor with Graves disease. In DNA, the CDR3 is TGTGCCAGCAGCTTAGATCGGCATGGCTACACCTTC. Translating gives CASSLDRHGYTF.